Only a few counts were recorded for the clone carrying this T cell receptor beta chain. The sample originates from a study of T cell repertoires in cytomegalovirus infection. Background on the study: It was the public TCR beta signatures that indicated both CMV infection and matching HLA type.

The CDR3 is 15 residues long. V lost 4 bases and J lost 3, with 15 bases in between. TCRdb itself ran the reads through MiXCR, one entry per CDR3 protein. The table records a few hundred thousand distinct CDR3 sequences, roughly 16% of them present only once. This receptor was identified in a human donor in good health (CMV status not recorded). Some clones in this sample may be carry-over from other donors' samples. Sequenced input: PBMCs. V gene TRBV12-3 or TRBV12-4 combines with J gene TRBJ1-1; D is undetermined. CDR3 in DNA: TGTGCCAGCAGTTCGCGACCCGAACTATACACTGAAGCTTTCTTT. Its protein product is CASSSRPELYTEAFF.